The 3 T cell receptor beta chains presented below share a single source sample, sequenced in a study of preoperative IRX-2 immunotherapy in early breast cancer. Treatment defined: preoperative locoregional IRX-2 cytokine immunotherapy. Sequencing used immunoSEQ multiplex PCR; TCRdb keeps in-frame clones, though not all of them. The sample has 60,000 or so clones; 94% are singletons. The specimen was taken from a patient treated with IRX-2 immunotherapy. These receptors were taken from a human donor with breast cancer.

CDR3 loop: CASTYGGQRHGYTF. In DNA form, the CDR3 reads TGTGCCAGTACCTACGGGGGACAGCGGCATGGCTACACCTTC. V is TRBV19 and J is TRBJ1-2, with 7 bases fitting TRBD1. Germline CDR1 LNHDA, CDR2 SQIVND (reference sequence). The CDR3 length is 14 residues. V shed 7 bases and J 6 bases; nucleotides not matched to a gene: 11.

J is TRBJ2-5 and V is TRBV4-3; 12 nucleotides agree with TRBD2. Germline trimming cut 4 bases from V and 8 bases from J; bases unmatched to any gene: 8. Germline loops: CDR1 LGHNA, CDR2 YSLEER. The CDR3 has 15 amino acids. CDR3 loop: CASSPTGLAGGTQYF. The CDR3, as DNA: TGCGCCAGCAGCCCCACGGGACTAGCGGGTGGTACCCAGTACTTC.

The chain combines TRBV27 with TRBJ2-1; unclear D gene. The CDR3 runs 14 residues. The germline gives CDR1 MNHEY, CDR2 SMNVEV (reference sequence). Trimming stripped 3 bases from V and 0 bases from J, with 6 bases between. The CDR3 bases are TGTGCCAGCAGTTTTGGTTTCTCCTACAATGAGCAGTTCTTC. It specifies CASSFGFSYNEQFF.